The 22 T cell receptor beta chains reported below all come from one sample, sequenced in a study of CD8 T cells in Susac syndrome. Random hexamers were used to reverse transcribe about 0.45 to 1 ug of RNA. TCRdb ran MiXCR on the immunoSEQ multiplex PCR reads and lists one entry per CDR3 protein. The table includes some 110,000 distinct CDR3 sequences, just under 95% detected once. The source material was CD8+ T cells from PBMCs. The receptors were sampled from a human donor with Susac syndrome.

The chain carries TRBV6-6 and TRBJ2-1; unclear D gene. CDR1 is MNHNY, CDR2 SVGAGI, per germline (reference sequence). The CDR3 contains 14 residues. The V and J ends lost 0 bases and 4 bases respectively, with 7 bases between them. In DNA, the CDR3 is TGTGCCAGCAGTTACTCGACCGGGTACAATGAGCAGTTCTTC. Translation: CASSYSTGYNEQFF.

The CDR3 nucleotides are TGCAGTGCCGCGCGAGTCGGTGACGAGCAGTACTTC. Translation gives CSAARVGDEQYF. V and J are TRBV20-1 and TRBJ2-7; D unclear. The germline CDR1 and CDR2 sequences are DFQATT and SNEGSKA (reference sequence). The CDR3 runs 12 residues. The V end was cut by 6 bases, the J end by 5 bases, with 14 bases between.

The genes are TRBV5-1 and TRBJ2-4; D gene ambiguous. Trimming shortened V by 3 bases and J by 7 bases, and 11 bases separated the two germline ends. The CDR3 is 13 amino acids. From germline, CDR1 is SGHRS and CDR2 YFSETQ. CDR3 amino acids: CASSSNLGNIQYF. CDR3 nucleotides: TGCGCCAGCAGCTCTAATCTCGGGAACATTCAGTACTTC.

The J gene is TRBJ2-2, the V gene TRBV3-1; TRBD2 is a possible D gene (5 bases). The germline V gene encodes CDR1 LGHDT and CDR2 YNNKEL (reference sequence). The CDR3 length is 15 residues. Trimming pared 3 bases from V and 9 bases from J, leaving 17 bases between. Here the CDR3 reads CASSHYPSHRRELFF. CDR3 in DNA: TGTGCCAGCAGCCACTATCCTAGCCATCGTAGGGAGCTGTTTTTT.

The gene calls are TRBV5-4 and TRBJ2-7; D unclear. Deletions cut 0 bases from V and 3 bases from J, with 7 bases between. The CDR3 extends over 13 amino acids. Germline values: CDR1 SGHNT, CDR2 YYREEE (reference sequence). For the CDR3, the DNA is TGTGCCAGCAGCTTGGCACCCCTCTACGAGCAGTACTTC. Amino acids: CASSLAPLYEQYF. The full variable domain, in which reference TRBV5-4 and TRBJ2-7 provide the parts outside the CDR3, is ETGVTQSPTHLIKTRGQQVTLRCSSQSGHNTVSWYQQALGQGPQFIFQYYREEENGRGNFPPRFSGLQFPNYSSELNVNALELDDSALYLCASSLAPLYEQYFGPGTRLTVT.

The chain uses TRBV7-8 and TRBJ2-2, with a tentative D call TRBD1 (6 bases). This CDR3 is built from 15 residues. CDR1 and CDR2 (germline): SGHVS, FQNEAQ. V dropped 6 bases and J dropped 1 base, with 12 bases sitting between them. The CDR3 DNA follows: TGTGCCAGCAGAACAGGGAAGGGGAACACCGGGGAGCTGTTTTTT. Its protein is CASRTGKGNTGELFF.

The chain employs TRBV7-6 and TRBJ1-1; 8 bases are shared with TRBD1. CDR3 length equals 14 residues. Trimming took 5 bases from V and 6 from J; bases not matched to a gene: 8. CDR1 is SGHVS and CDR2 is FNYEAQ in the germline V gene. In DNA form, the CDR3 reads TGTGCCAGCAGCCCCCGACAGGGGAGGTCTGAAGCTTTCTTT. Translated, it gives CASSPRQGRSEAFF.

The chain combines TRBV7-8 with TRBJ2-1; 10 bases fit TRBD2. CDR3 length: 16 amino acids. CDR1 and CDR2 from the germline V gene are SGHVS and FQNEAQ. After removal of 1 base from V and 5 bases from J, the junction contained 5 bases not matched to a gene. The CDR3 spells CASSLGLAGDDNEQFF. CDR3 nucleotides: TGTGCCAGCAGCTTAGGGCTAGCGGGGGATGACAATGAGCAGTTCTTC.

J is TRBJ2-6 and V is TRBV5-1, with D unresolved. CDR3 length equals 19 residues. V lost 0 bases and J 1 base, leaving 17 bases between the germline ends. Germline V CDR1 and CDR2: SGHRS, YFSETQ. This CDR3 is CASSLDRRSMLSGANVLTF. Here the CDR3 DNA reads TGCGCCAGCAGCTTGGACAGACGGTCAATGCTTTCTGGGGCCAACGTCCTGACTTTC.

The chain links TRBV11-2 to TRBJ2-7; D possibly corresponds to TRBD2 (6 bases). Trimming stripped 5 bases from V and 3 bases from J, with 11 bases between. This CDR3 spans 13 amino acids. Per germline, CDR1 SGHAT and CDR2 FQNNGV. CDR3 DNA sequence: TGTGCCAGCAGCCTGGGACTTAACTACGAGCAGTACTTC. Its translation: CASSLGLNYEQYF.

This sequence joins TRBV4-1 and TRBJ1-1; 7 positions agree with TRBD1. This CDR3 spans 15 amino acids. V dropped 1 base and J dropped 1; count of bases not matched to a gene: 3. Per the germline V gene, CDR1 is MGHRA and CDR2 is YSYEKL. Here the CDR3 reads CASSQVQGGNTEAFF. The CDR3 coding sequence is TGCGCCAGCAGCCAAGTGCAGGGGGGGAACACTGAAGCTTTCTTT.

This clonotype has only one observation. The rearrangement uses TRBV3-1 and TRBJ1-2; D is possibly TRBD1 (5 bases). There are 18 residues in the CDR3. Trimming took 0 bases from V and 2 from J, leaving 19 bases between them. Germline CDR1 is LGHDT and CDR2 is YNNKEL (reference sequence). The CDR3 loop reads CASSQDRYAWGLNYGYTF. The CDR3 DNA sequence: TGTGCCAGCAGCCAAGACCGGTACGCCTGGGGACTAAACTATGGCTACACCTTC.

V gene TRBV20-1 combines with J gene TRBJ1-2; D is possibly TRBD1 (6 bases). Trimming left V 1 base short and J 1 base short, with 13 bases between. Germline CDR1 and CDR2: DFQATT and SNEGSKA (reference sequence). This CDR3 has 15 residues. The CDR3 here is CSARATGQLNYGYTF. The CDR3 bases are TGCAGTGCTAGAGCCACCGGACAGCTTAACTATGGCTACACCTTC.

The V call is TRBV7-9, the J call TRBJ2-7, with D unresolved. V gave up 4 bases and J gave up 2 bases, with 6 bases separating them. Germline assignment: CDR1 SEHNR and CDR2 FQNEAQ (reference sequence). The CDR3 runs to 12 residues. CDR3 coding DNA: TGTGCCAGCAGCTACTCCACCTACGAGCAGTACTTC. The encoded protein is CASSYSTYEQYF.

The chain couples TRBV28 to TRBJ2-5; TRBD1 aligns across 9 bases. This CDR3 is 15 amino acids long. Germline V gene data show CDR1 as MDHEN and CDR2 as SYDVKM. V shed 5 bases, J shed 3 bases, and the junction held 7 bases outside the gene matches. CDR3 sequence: CASSRDRVIEETQYF. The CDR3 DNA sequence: TGTGCCAGCAGTAGGGACAGGGTTATAGAAGAGACCCAGTACTTC.

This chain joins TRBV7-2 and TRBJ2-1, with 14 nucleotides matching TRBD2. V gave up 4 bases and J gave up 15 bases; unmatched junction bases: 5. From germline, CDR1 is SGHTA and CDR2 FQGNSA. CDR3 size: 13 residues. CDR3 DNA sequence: TGTGCCAGCAGCTCGGGACTAGCGGGGGACGGGTTCTTC. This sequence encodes CASSSGLAGDGFF.

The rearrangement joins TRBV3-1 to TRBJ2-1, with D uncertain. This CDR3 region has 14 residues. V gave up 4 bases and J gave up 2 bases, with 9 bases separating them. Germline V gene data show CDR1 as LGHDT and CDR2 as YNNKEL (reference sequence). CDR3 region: CASSPRAPYNEQFF. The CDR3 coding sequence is TGTGCCAGCAGCCCCCGTGCCCCCTACAATGAGCAGTTCTTC.

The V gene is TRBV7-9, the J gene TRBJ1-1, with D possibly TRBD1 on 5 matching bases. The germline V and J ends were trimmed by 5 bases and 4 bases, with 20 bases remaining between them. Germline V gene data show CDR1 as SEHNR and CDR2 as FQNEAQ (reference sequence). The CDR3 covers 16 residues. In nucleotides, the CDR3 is TGTGCCAGCAGCCCCCAGGGTGAAGGGATCACCACTGAAGCTTTCTTT. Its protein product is CASSPQGEGITTEAFF.

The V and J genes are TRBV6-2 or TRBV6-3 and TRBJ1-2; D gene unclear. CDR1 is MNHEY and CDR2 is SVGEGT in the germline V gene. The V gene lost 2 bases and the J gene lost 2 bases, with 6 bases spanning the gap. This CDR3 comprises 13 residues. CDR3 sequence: CASSYGGNYGYTF. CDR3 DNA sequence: TGTGCCAGCAGTTACGGTGGGAACTATGGCTACACCTTC.

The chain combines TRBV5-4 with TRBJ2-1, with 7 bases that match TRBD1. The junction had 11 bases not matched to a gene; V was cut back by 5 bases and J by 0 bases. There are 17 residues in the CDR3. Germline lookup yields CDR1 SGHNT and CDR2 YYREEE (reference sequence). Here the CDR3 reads CASSSGQVMSSYNEQFF. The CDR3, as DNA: TGTGCCAGCAGTTCTGGACAGGTGATGTCCTCCTACAATGAGCAGTTCTTC.

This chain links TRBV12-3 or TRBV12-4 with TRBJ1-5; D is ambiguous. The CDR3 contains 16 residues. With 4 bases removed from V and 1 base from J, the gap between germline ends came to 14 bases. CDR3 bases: TGTGCCAGCAGTTCATCAAGGGTAGGAAGCAATCAGCCCCAGCATTTT. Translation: CASSSSRVGSNQPQHF.

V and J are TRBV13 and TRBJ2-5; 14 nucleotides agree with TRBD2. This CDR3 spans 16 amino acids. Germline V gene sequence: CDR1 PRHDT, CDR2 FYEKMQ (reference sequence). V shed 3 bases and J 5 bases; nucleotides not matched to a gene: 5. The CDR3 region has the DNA TGTGCCAGCAGCTTCCTGACTAGCGGGGGGGTGGAGACCCAGTACTTC. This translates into CASSFLTSGGVETQYF.